Here is one TCR beta chain with its context. Antigen specificity is unknown. The table came from immunoSEQ multiplex PCR; TCRdb's copy has only in-frame clones and leaves some out. Here the sample spans some 190,000 clones, 70% to 90% being singletons. CDR1 is SGDLS, CDR2 YYNGEE, per germline. With 2 bases removed from V and 0 bases from J, the gap between germline ends came to 14 bases. CDR3 length: 17 amino acids. The data originate from a study of Ad26.COV2.S vaccination and SARS-CoV-2 variants. Points from the study as a whole: Considerable breadth of spike-specific CD8+ and CD4+ T cell responses has reportedly been documented following vaccination. The analyses of TCR breadth and depth may have understated the size of total T cell responses. Those who received vaccine or placebo ended up with similar non-spike TCR breadth. Participants in the vaccine arm had higher spike-specific TCR breadth; placebo recipients had lower.

This chain joins TRBV9 and TRBJ2-2; D remains ambiguous. The sequencing used peripheral blood, collected after recovery from COVID-19. This receptor was obtained from a human donor who had recovered from COVID-19. The CDR3 reads CASSVRPAATNTGELFF. CDR3 DNA: TGTGCCAGCAGCGTTCGCCCCGCGGCGACGAACACCGGGGAGCTGTTTTTT.